This entry lists 11 T cell receptor beta chains sequenced from one sample in a study of OX40 agonist ivuxolimab in advanced cancers. Only in-frame clones appear in the TCRdb table, and some are missing; sequencing was by immunoSEQ multiplex PCR. The repertoire consists of about 55,000 clones, with 89% occurring once and the leading ten covering more than 9%. The material was CD4+ or CD8+ T cells sorted from blood, obtained in a trial of the OX40 agonist ivuxolimab. All receptors derive from an adult with an advanced solid tumor such as melanoma, head and neck, liver or kidney cancer.

There are a few counts of this clone. The CDR3, as DNA: TGTGCCATCAGTAGGGACAGGGGCTACGAGCAGTACGTC. Translation gives CAISRDRGYEQYV. The V call is TRBV10-3, the J call TRBJ2-7, with 10 nucleotides matching TRBD1. Germline V CDR1 and CDR2: ENHRY, SYGVKD. The CDR3 runs 13 residues. V shed 5 bases, J shed 3 bases, and the junction held 1 base outside the gene matches.

The rearrangement links TRBV5-1 to TRBJ2-7; D remains unclear. V shed 2 bases and J shed 2 bases, with 11 bases lying between them. The germline gives CDR1 SGHRS, CDR2 YFSETQ. The CDR3 spans 14 residues. CDR3 bases: TGCGCCAGCAGCTTTGCTGGGGATGCCTACGAGCAGTACTTC. Its protein is CASSFAGDAYEQYF.

This rearrangement joins TRBV5-1 to TRBJ2-1; 12 bases fit TRBD2. The CDR3 loop spans 15 amino acids. The germline CDR1 and CDR2 sequences are SGHRS and YFSETQ. The V gene end was trimmed by 0 bases and the J gene end by 7 bases; junction bases not matched to a gene: 2. Here the CDR3 reads CASSLELAGGNEQFF. As DNA, the CDR3 is TGCGCCAGCAGCTTGGAGCTAGCGGGAGGGAATGAGCAGTTCTTC.

This clone was detected once. V usage is TRBV21-1 and J usage is TRBJ2-1; the D call in the table, TRBD2, was not verified against the DNA. TRBV21-1 is noted as a pseudogene. This CDR3 spans 15 amino acids. CDR3 in DNA: TGTGCCAGCAGCGATACTAGCGGCATTTACAATGAGCAGTTCTTC. This sequence encodes CASSDTSGIYNEQFF.

This chain joins TRBV2 and TRBJ2-7, with D tentatively TRBD2 (5 bases). Germline CDR1 and CDR2: SNHLY and FYNNEI. V was clipped by 5 bases and J by 0 bases, with 8 bases between them. The CDR3 covers 13 residues. CDR3 loop: CASSWTHSYEQYF. The CDR3 nucleotides read TGTGCCAGCAGTTGGACTCACTCCTACGAGCAGTACTTC.

The rearrangement joins TRBV11-2 to TRBJ2-7, with D tentatively TRBD1 or TRBD2 (5 bases each). V shed 4 bases and J shed 3 bases, with 10 bases lying between them. CDR1 SGHAT and CDR2 FQNNGV come from the germline V gene. The CDR3 runs to 13 residues. The CDR3 spells CASSSVGDYEQYV. The CDR3 DNA is TGTGCCAGCAGCTCAGTGGGGGACTACGAGCAGTACGTC.

The genes are TRBV7-9 and TRBJ2-5, with TRBD1 as a possible D gene (5 bases). Germline lookup yields CDR1 SEHNR and CDR2 FQNEAQ (reference sequence). CDR3 size: 14 residues. Trimming cost V 4 bases and J 1 base, with 10 bases left between them. This chain's CDR3 is CASSSTGVQETQYF. The DNA for the CDR3 is TGTGCCAGCAGCTCAACAGGAGTCCAAGAGACCCAGTACTTC.

The J gene is TRBJ1-2, the V gene TRBV7-9; D not certain. The length of the CDR3 is 11 residues. The germline V gene encodes CDR1 SEHNR and CDR2 FQNEAQ (reference sequence). Trimming left V 1 base short and J 7 bases short, with 4 bases between. The CDR3 DNA is TGTGCCAGCAGCTTAGAGGGTGGCTACACCTTC. It translates to CASSLEGGYTF.

The chain uses TRBV25-1 and TRBJ1-2; D perhaps matches TRBD1 (6 bases). V was cut by 5 bases and J by 3 bases, with 16 bases left in between. The CDR3 consists of 15 residues. Germline V lookup: CDR1 MGHDK, CDR2 SYGVNS. The CDR3 loop reads CASSPVPDSDYGYTF. DNA of the CDR3: TGTGCCAGCAGTCCCGTCCCGGACAGTGACTATGGCTACACCTTC.

This clone appeared a single time. V gene TRBV7-9 combines with J gene TRBJ2-1; D perhaps matches TRBD2 (5 bases). The length of the CDR3 is 17 residues. In germline, CDR1 is SEHNR, CDR2 FQNEAQ (reference sequence). V was trimmed by 5 bases and J by 3 bases, leaving 20 bases between them. CDR3 region: CASSPPSVEAGYNEQFF. For the CDR3, the DNA is TGTGCCAGCAGCCCGCCGAGTGTAGAGGCGGGCTACAATGAGCAGTTCTTC.

The chain links TRBV27 to TRBJ1-1, with 11 bases lining up with TRBD1. V was clipped by 8 bases and J by 0 bases; unmatched bases: 2. Germline V gives CDR1 MNHEY, CDR2 SMNVEV (reference sequence). The CDR3 runs 14 residues. The CDR3 bases are TGTGCCAGCGGGACAGGGGGAGTGAACACTGAAGCTTTCTTT. Translated: CASGTGGVNTEAFF.